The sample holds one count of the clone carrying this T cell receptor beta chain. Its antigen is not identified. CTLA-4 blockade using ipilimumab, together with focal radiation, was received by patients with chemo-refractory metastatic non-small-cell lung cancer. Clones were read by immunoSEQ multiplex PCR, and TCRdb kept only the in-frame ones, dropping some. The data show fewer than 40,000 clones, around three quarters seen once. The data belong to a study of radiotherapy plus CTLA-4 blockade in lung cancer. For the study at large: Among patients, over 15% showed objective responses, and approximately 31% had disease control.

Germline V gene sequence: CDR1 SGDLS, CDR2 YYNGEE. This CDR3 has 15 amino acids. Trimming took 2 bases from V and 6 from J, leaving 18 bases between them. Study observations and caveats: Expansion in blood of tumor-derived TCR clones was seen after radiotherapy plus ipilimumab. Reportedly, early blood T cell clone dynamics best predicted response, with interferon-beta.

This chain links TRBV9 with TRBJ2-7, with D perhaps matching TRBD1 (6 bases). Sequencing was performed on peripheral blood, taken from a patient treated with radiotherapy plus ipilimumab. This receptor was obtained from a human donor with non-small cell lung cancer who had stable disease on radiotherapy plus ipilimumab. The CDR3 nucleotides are TGTGCCAGCAGCGTGGACAGCCCCGGTTCGGTCGAGCAGTACTTC. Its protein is CASSVDSPGSVEQYF.